This record concerns one T cell receptor (beta chain) sequence. The antigen remains undetermined. Clones were sequenced by immunoSEQ multiplex PCR, and TCRdb holds only the in-frame ones, with some missing. The sample has hundreds of thousands of clones, about two thirds seen once. The sample is drawn from a study of shared clonotypes between healthy human individuals. Study outcomes and limitations: Rarefaction indicated that sorted-subset sequencing remained incomplete although depth was large.

Sequenced material: memory CD4+ T cells sorted from blood. Documented subset: CD45RA-negative fraction. The TCR was taken from a woman in her thirties in good health.

DNA of the CDR3: TGCGCCAGCAGCTTGGGGGACTGGGACTACGAGCAGTACTTC. Translated: CASSLGDWDYEQYF. This chain joins TRBV5-1 and TRBJ2-7; a possible D gene is TRBD2 (6 bases). The CDR3 length is 14 residues. V lost 0 bases and J 3 bases, leaving 10 bases between the germline ends. CDR1 is SGHRS, CDR2 YFSETQ, per germline.